This TCR beta chain was identified during a study of T-cell reconstitution after alpha-beta-depleted transplantation in children. V was shortened by 6 bases and J by 3 bases, with 12 bases between the two germline ends. Germline CDR1 reads MNHEY; CDR2 reads SVGAGI. The CDR3 runs 13 residues. This clonotype was recorded at least ten times. Unique molecular identifiers tagged the TCRbeta library. MiXCR, applied by TCRdb to the PCR reads, yields one record per CDR3 protein. The repertoire consists of about 400,000 distinct CDR3 sequences, with about 14% occurring once and the leading ten covering around 4.5%.

The TCR was taken from a human donor who donated a stem cell graft to a child with Fanconi anemia. The sample here was PBMCs, taken from the stem cell graft. The gene calls are TRBV6-5 and TRBJ2-7; D possibly corresponds to TRBD2 (5 bases). The DNA for the CDR3 is TGTGCCAGCAGGAGGGAGAAGGGCTACGAGCAGTACTTC. Translating gives CASRREKGYEQYF.